These 12 T cell receptor beta chains originate from one sample sequenced in a study of beta chain features in type 1 diabetes. The study, taken as a whole, reports: All four CD4+ subsets from Type 1 diabetes patients carried moderately but significantly shorter TCRB CDR3s.

These receptors are not linked to any known antigen. Expressed TCRB transcripts were sequenced after all isolated RNA was converted to cDNA. Profiling relied on immunoSEQ multiplex PCR, and the TCRdb table lists in-frame clones only, not all of them. The sample has around 160,000 clones, roughly 60% seen once. Source material: naive CD4+ T cells from blood. The source is a man under 40 with type 1 diabetes.

J is TRBJ1-1 and V is TRBV9, with no clear D. The germline V gene has CDR1 SGDLS and CDR2 YYNGEE. There are 13 residues in the CDR3. Trimming stripped 2 bases from V and 1 base from J, with 6 bases between. The CDR3 DNA reads as TGTGCCAGCAGCGTTACGACGAACACTGAAGCTTTCTTT. The encoded protein is CASSVTTNTEAFF.

The chain employs TRBV7-9 and TRBJ2-7, with no clear D. V dropped 1 base and J dropped 2 bases, with 9 bases sitting between them. The germline V gene encodes CDR1 SEHNR and CDR2 FQNEAQ (reference sequence). The CDR3 length is 14 residues. The CDR3: CASSLVAPPYEQYF. The CDR3 coding sequence is TGTGCCAGCAGCTTAGTCGCGCCTCCCTACGAGCAGTACTTC. Drawing the rest from reference TRBV7-9 and TRBJ2-7, the complete variable domain is DTGVSQNPRHKITKRGQNVTFRCDPISEHNRLYWYRQTLGQGPEFLTYFQNEAQLEKSRLLSDRFSAERPKGSFSTLEIQRTEQGDSAMYLCASSLVAPPYEQYFGPGTRLTVT.

The chain recombines TRBV13 with TRBJ2-3; 8 bases are shared with TRBD1. Germline assignment: CDR1 PRHDT and CDR2 FYEKMQ (reference sequence). The CDR3 runs 16 residues. Germline trimming cut 3 bases from V and 4 bases from J; bases unmatched to any gene: 9. CDR3 residues: CASSFTYRGKADTQYF. In nucleotides, the CDR3 is TGTGCCAGCAGCTTTACGTACAGGGGGAAGGCAGATACGCAGTATTTT. The full variable domain, with the rest looked up from reference TRBV13 and TRBJ2-3, is AAGVIQSPRHLIKEKRETATLKCYPIPRHDTVYWYQQGPGQDPQFLISFYEKMQSDKGSIPDRFSAQQFSDYHSELNMSSLELGDSALYFCASSFTYRGKADTQYFGPGTRLTVL.

The chain recombines TRBV11-2 with TRBJ2-1, with D perhaps matching TRBD1 (5 bases). This CDR3 has 14 residues. The germline gives CDR1 SGHAT, CDR2 FQNNGV. Trimming shortened V by 4 bases and J by 10 bases, and 17 bases separated the two germline ends. This chain's CDR3 is CASSWLRGEWEQFF. The CDR3 DNA is TGTGCCAGCAGCTGGCTTAGGGGTGAGTGGGAGCAGTTCTTC.

This chain joins TRBV28 and TRBJ2-4; tentative D call: TRBD2 (5 bases). Germline CDR1 reads MDHEN; CDR2 reads SYDVKM. This CDR3 has 15 residues. With 8 bases removed from V and 8 bases from J, the gap between germline ends came to 22 bases. The CDR3 nucleotides are TGTGCCAGCGGAACGACCGCATCGAGGGTGGACATTCAGTACTTC. Its translation is CASGTTASRVDIQYF.

The rearrangement links TRBV11-2 to TRBJ2-3; D not resolved. Trimming left V 3 bases short and J 0 bases short, with 7 bases between. From germline, CDR1 is SGHAT and CDR2 FQNNGV. The CDR3 length is 14 residues. The CDR3 here is CASSLLGSTDTQYF. Here the CDR3 DNA reads TGTGCCAGCAGCTTGCTGGGGAGCACAGATACGCAGTATTTT. Full variable domain (outside the CDR3, taken from reference TRBV11-2 and TRBJ2-3): EAGVAQSPRYKIIEKRQSVAFWCNPISGHATLYWYQQILGQGPKLLIQFQNNGVVDDSQLPKDRFSAERLKGVDSTLKIQPAKLEDSAVYLCASSLLGSTDTQYFGPGTRLTVL.

This chain connects TRBV20-1 to TRBJ1-2; D is undetermined. Germline V lookup: CDR1 DFQATT, CDR2 SNEGSKA (reference sequence). The CDR3 spans 11 residues. Trimming cost V 3 bases and J 6 bases, with 8 bases left between them. The CDR3 coding sequence is TGCAGTGCTAGGGAAGGCGATGGCTACACCTTC. Amino acids: CSAREGDGYTF.

This clone has more than one count but fewer than ten. This rearrangement joins TRBV29-1 to TRBJ2-7; 7 bases are a match to TRBD2. The germline V gene encodes CDR1 SQVTM and CDR2 ANQGSEA. The V and J ends lost 7 bases and 6 bases, in that order; junction bases with no gene match: 9. The CDR3 has 12 residues. The CDR3 sequence is CSAFGTTFEQYF. The CDR3 nucleotides read TGCAGCGCCTTCGGGACTACCTTCGAGCAGTACTTC.

J is TRBJ1-2 and V is TRBV30, with a weak D call TRBD1 (5 bases). From germline, CDR1 is GTSNPN and CDR2 SVGIG (reference sequence). Trimming cost V 4 bases and J 8 bases, with 14 bases left between them. The CDR3 sequence is 12 residues long. The CDR3 sequence is CAWKDNSGGYTF. CDR3 nucleotide sequence: TGTGCCTGGAAGGACAACAGCGGCGGCTACACCTTC. Looking up the rest from reference TRBV30 and TRBJ1-2 gives the full variable domain: SQTIHQWPATLVQPVGSPLSLECTVEGTSNPNLYWYRQAAGRGLQLLFYSVGIGQISSEVPQNLSASRPQDRQFILSSKKLLLSDSGFYLCAWKDNSGGYTFGSGTRLTVV.

This chain connects TRBV30 to TRBJ1-1; D is unclear. Germline V gives CDR1 GTSNPN, CDR2 SVGIG (reference sequence). The germline V and J ends were trimmed by 0 bases and 5 bases, with 7 bases remaining between them. The CDR3 spans 12 residues. The CDR3 spells CAWSVQKTEAFF. CDR3 nucleotides: TGTGCCTGGAGTGTACAGAAGACTGAAGCTTTCTTT.

The chain uses TRBV9 and TRBJ2-5, with 7 positions matching TRBD1. CDR3 length: 16 amino acids. From germline, CDR1 is SGDLS and CDR2 YYNGEE. After removal of 0 bases from V and 2 bases from J, the junction contained 7 bases not matched to a gene. The CDR3 sequence: CASSVGGGQRQETQYF. The DNA of the CDR3 is TGTGCCAGCAGCGTAGGAGGGGGACAGAGACAAGAGACCCAGTACTTC.

The rearrangement uses TRBV30 and TRBJ1-4, with D hard to call. The germline CDR1 and CDR2 sequences are GTSNPN and SVGIG (reference sequence). The CDR3 runs to 12 residues. V lost 5 bases to trimming and J lost 8 bases, with 12 bases between them. Written as DNA, the CDR3 is TGTGCCTGGGGTTTAATAGGGGAAAAACTGTTTTTT. This sequence encodes CAWGLIGEKLFF.